One T cell receptor (beta chain) is described in this entry. Its binding antigen is unknown. No clone much larger than this one lies a single base away; base qualities are absent. Using the deep immunoSEQ assay, TCR CDR3 regions were amplified from genomic DNA by multiplex PCR. Extracted genomic DNA from each cell subset was spread evenly across all wells of several immunoSEQ 96-well plates, with each plate serving as a replicate. For sorted subsets, approximately 190 ng of genomic DNA, equivalent to 30,000 or so T cell genomes, went into each replicate PCR. Purified libraries were quantified with a Qubit 3.0 fluorometer, sized on a Bioanalyzer 2100, and re-quantified with the KAPA Library Quantification kit. Every immunoSEQ 96-well plate was sequenced on a separate single-read 150-cycle Illumina NextSeq 550 flow cell. The paper's data handling went like this. Because the immunoSEQ output held only junctional sequences and lacked quality scores, the filtering could not match the filtering applied to full-length reads. Sequences were annotated with PyIR, a Python wrapper for IgBLAST v1.9, and V/J genes and CDR3 were assigned using IMGT germline references. Reads were filtered out if the reads had weak V/J assignments (E-value above 1e-6), no CDR3, stop codons, out-of-frame junctions, or ambiguous translated residues. V3J clonotypes were defined by identical inferred V gene, J gene, and CDR3 amino acid sequence. Percentage overlap between repertoires was computed as shared unique clonotypes divided by the size of the smaller repertoire. RTK rarefaction, the Chao1 estimator, and Recon v2.1 estimates of unobserved clonotypes were used to assess repertoire richness. Generation probabilities were computed with OLGA for all TCRbeta clonotypes obtained by the gDNA method from a handful of donors. TCRdb took over this immuneACCESS table, retaining in-frame rearrangements with V and J assigned. Such tables are incomplete; in checked studies, under half of the missing clones stem from an unresolved V gene, and the remainder is unexplained. V, J and clone size are those of that table, while D and trimming were read from the DNA. The sample has some 1,100,000 clones on record, around 78% of them singletons. The ten largest make up around 0.47% of the sample.

This sample was taken from a study of shared clonotypes between healthy human individuals (dated by TCRdb to 2020 to 2021). Study-level background: A few men and a couple of women, aged 18 to 49 years, made up the cohort. Blood TCR repertoires of five healthy adults were deeply sequenced to estimate repertoire size and the extent of clonotype sharing between individuals. For each donor, three plates each were used for CD4 naive and CD4 memory, two plates were used for CD8 naive, and one plate was used for CD8 memory. To increase sequencing depth and limit assay-specific biases, different laboratories used diverse techniques to prepare libraries and sequence TCR repertoires. Each donor's leukapheresis produced roughly between roughly 0.9 and 9 billion PBMCs.

Beyond this particular receptor, the publication reports: Sampling was restricted to blood, and TCR repertoires in tissues likely differ from the TCR repertoires found in blood. Clonotypes shared by all four sorted-subset donors showed higher generation probabilities than non-shared clonotypes. About 5% of naive CD4, more than 3% of naive CD8, approximately 2% of memory CD4, and 0.35% to 0.4% of memory CD8 clonotypes were shared across several donors. Naive subsets generally had larger estimated clonotype richness than memory subsets. Incomplete sequencing was indicated by rarefaction of sorted-subset datasets, despite the large sequencing depth. The small number of donors limited the genetic and exposure-history diversity represented. Based on pairwise subsampling, the degree of clonotype sharing among donors was expected to be affected by sequencing depth.

Donors were healthy HIV-negative adults with no recently reported acute infections or vaccinations. Every donor was a Caucasian adult residing in Nashville, Tennessee, USA. CD4+ T cells were enriched by magnetic negative selection; naive cells were then positively selected on CD45RA, and the negative fraction formed the memory subset. Blood was collected by leukapheresis, and PBMCs were isolated by Ficoll-Histopaque density gradient centrifugation and then cryopreserved in liquid nitrogen vapor phase. Analytical flow cytometry was used to check the purity and quantity of each magnetically sorted T cell population. From each sorted fraction, genomic DNA was isolated and quantified by UV absorbance on a Nanodrop 2000c. The germline V gene (reference sequence) sets CDR1 to LNHDA and CDR2 to SQIVND. The CDR3 goes from the cysteine to the phenylalanine over 16 residues. Only CDR3 DNA remains: 48 bases, in frame from the first base. The germline ends are 17 bases apart after V is trimmed by 8 bases and J by 1 base.

The rearrangement combines TRBV19 with TRBJ2-2; the D region possibly corresponds to TRBD2 (5 bases align). The receptor was derived from a young man in good health. Some clones in this sample may be carry-over from other donors' samples. The specimen was memory CD4+ T cells from PBMCs. The sample's cell subset or site label is to be understood as: CD45RA-negative fraction. The CDR3 amino acid sequence is: CASASLTTLNTGELFF. The DNA sequence reads TGTGCCAGTGCCTCGCTGACTACCTTGAACACCGGGGAGCTGTTTTTT. The full variable domain, with segments outside the CDR3 supplied by the reference TRBV19 and TRBJ2-2 proteins, appears as DGGITQSPKYLFRKEGQNVTLSCEQNLNHDAMYWYRQDPGQGLRLIYYSQIVNDFQKGDIAEGYSVSREKKESFPLTVTSAQKNPTAFYLCASASLTTLNTGELFFGEGSRLTVL.